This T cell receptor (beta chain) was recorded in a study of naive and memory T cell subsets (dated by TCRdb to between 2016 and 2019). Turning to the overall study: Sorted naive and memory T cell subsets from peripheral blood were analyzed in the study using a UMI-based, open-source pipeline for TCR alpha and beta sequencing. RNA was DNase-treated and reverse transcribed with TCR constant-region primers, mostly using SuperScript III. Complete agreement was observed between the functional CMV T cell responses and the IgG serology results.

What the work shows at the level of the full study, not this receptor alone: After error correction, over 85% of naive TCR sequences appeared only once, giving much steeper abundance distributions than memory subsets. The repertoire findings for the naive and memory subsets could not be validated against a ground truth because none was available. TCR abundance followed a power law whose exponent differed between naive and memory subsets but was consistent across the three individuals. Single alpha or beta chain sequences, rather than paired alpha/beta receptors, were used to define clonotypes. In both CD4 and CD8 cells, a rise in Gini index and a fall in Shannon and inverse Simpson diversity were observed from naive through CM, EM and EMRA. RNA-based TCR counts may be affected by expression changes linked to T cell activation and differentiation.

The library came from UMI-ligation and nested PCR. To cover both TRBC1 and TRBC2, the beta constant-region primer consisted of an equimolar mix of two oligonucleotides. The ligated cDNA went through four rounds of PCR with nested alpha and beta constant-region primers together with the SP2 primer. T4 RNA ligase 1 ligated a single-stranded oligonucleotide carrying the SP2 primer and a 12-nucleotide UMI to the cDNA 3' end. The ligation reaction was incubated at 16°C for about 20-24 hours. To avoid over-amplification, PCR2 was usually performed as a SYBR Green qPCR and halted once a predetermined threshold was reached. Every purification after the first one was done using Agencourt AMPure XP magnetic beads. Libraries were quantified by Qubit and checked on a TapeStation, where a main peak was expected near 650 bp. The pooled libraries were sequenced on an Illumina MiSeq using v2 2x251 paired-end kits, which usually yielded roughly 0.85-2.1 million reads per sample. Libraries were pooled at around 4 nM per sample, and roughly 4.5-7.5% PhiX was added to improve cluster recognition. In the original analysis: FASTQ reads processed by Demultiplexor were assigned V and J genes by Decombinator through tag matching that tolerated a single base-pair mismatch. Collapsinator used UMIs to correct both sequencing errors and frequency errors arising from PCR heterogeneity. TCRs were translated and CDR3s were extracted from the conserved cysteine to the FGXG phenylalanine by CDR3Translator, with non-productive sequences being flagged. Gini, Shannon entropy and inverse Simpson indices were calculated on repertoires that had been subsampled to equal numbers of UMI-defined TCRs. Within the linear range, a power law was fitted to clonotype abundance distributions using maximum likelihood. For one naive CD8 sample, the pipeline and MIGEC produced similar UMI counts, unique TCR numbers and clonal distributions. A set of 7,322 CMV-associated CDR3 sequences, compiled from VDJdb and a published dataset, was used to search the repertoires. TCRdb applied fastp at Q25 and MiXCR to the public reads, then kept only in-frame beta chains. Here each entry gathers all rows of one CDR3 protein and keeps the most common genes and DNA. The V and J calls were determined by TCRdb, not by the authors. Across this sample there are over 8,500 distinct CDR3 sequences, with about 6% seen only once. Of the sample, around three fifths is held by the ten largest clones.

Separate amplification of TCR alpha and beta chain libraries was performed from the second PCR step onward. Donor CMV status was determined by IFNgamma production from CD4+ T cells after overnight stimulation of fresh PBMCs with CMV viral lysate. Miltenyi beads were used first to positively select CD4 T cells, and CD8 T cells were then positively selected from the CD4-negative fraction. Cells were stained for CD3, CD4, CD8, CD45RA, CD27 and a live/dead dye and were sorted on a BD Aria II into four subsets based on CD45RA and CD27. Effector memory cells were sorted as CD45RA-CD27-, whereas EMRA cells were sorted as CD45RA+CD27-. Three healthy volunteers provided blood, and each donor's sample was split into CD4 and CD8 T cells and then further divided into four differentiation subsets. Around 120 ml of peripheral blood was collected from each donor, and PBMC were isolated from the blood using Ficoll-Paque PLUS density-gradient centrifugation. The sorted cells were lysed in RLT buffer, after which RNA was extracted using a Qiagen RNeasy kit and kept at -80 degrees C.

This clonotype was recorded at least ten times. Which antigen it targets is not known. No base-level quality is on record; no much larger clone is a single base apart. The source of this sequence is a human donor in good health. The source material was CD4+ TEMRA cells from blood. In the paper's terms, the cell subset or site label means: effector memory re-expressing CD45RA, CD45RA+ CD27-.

CDR3 loop: CASRGKEGRETQYF. The DNA sequence reads TGTGCCAGCAGGGGGAAGGAGGGCCGAGAGACCCAGTACTTC. The chain employs TRBV7-9 and TRBJ2-5; a tentative D call is TRBD2 (6 bases match). The germline V gene (reference sequence) sets CDR1 to SEHNR and CDR2 to FQNEAQ. The CDR3 goes from the cysteine to the phenylalanine over 14 residues. Of the read, only the CDR3 DNA is kept; its 42 bases are in frame from base 1. Deletion took 6 bases off V and 4 bases off J, with a span of 15 bases between the germline ends. Full variable domain (CDR3 extended with the reference TRBV7-9 and TRBJ2-5 proteins): DTGVSQNPRHKITKRGQNVTFRCDPISEHNRLYWYRQTLGQGPEFLTYFQNEAQLEKSRLLSDRFSAERPKGSFSTLEIQRTEQGDSAMYLCASRGKEGRETQYFGPGTRLLVL.